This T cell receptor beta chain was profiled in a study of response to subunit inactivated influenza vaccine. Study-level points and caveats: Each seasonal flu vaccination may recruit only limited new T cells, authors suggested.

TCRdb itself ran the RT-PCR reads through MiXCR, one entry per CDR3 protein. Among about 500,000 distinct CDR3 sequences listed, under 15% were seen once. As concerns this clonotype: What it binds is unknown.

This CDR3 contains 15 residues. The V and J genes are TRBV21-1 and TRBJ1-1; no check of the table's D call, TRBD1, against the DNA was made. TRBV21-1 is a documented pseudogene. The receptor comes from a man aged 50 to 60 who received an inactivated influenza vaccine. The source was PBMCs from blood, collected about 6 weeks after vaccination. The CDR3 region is CASSKGDRGRTEAFF. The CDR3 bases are TGTGCCAGCAGCAAAGGGGACAGGGGACGCACTGAAGCTTTCTTT.